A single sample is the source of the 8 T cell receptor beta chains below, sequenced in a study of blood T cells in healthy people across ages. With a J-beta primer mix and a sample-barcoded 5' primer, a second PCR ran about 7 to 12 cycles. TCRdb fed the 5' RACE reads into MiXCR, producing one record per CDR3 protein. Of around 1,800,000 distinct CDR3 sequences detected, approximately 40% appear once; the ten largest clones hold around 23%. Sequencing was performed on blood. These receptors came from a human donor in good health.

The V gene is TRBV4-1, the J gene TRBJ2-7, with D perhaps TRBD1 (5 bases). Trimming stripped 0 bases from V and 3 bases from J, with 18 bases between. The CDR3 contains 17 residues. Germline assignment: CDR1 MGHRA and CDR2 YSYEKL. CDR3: CASSQDPPQGTLYEQYF. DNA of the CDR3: TGCGCCAGCAGCCAAGATCCGCCCCAGGGAACTCTCTACGAGCAGTACTTC.

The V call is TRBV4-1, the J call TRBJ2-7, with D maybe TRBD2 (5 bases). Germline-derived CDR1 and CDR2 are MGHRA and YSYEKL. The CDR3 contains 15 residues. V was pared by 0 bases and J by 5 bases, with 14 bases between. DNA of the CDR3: TGCGCCAGCAGCCAAGACGCGGGCCCTCGCAACGAGCAGTACTTC. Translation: CASSQDAGPRNEQYF.

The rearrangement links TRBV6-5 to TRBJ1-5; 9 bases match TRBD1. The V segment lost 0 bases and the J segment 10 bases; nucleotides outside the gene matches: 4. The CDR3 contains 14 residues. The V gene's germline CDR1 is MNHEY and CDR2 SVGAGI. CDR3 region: CASSYSTGGRPQHF. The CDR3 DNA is TGTGCCAGCAGTTACTCGACAGGGGGACGCCCCCAGCATTTT.

The CDR3 is CASSHDVRTGGDDEQFF. DNA of the CDR3: TGTGCCAGCAGCCATGATGTTCGGACAGGGGGAGATGATGAGCAGTTCTTC. The rearrangement links TRBV4-2 to TRBJ2-1; 10 bases fit TRBD1. The germline V gene encodes CDR1 LGHNA and CDR2 YNFKEQ. There are 17 residues in the CDR3. After removal of 3 bases from V and 8 bases from J, the junction contained 13 bases not matched to a gene.

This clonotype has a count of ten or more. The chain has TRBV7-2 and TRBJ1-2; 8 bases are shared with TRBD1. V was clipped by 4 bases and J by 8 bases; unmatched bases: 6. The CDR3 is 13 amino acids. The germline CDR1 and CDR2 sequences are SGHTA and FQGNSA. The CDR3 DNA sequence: TGTGCCAGCAGCTCAACCGGGACAGGCGGCTACACCTTC. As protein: CASSSTGTGGYTF.

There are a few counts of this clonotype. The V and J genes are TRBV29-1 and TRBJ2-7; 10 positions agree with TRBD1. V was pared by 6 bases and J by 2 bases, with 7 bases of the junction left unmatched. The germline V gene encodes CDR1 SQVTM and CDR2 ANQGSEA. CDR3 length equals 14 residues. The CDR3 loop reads CSVFEGTGAYEQYF. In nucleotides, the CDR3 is TGCAGCGTGTTCGAGGGGACAGGGGCCTACGAGCAGTACTTC.

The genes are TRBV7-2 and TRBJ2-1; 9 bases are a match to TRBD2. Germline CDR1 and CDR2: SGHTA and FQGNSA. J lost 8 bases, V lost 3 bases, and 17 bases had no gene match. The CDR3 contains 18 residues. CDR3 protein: CASSLGPFGAGGPDEQFF. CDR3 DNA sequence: TGTGCCAGCAGCTTGGGCCCCTTCGGGGCGGGGGGGCCTGATGAGCAGTTCTTC.

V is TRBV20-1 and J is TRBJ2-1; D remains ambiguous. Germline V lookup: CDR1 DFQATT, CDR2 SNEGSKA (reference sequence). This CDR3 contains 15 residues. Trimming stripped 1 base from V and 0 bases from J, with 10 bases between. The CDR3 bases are TGCAGTGCTAGAGGCAGGAGAAACTCCTACAATGAGCAGTTCTTC. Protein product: CSARGRRNSYNEQFF.